This TCR beta chain was identified during a study of T cell repertoires in cytomegalovirus infection. Study-wide findings and caveats: Dominant in the ex vivo response were TCR beta clonotypes restricted by HLA-C and specific for CMV. Cumulative frequency of public TCR beta families picked out carriers of CMV plus the relevant HLA.

This clonotype was counted at least ten times. The target antigen is unknown. One entry per CDR3 protein results from TCRdb running MiXCR on the reads. The data show about 440,000 distinct CDR3 sequences, about a third seen once. This CDR3 has 14 amino acids. Germline CDR1 reads SGHTA; CDR2 reads FQGNSA. With 8 bases removed from V and 1 base from J, the gap between germline ends came to 14 bases. The TCR sequence derives from a human donor in good health (CMV status not recorded). Some clones in this sample may be carry-over from other donors' samples. Sequencing was performed on PBMCs. The chain employs TRBV7-2 and TRBJ1-1, with D possibly TRBD1 on 6 matching bases. CDR3 coding DNA: TGTGCCAGCCAGAGGGGGGCGGGGAACACTGAAGCTTTCTTT. As protein: CASQRGAGNTEAFF. Combining the CDR3 with reference TRBV7-2 and TRBJ1-1 gives the whole variable domain GAGVSQSPSNKVTEKGKDVELRCDPISGHTALYWYRQSLGQGLEFLIYFQGNSAPDKSGLPSDRFSAERTGGSVSTLTIQRTQQEDSAVYLCASQRGAGNTEAFFGQGTRLTVV.